Each of the 3 T cell receptor beta chains below was sequenced from the same sample in a study of identical twins. TCRdb re-analysed the 5' RACE reads in MiXCR, keeping a single row per CDR3 protein. Among around 480,000 distinct CDR3 sequences, more than 13% were seen once, and the ten largest hold over 0.5%. The data also belong to a second study, concerning yellow fever vaccine responses in identical twins.

Sequenced material: CD4+ T cells sorted from blood. The receptors originated from a woman between 18 and 30 years old in good health.

This clonotype was seen ten or more times. The gene calls are TRBV28 and TRBJ2-3; no clear D. This CDR3 is built from 12 residues. V was cut by 5 bases and J by 2 bases, with 5 bases left in between. Per the germline V gene, CDR1 is MDHEN and CDR2 is SYDVKM. The DNA for the CDR3 is TGTGCCAGCAGTAAAAACACAGATACGCAGTATTTT. The encoded protein is CASSKNTDTQYF.

This clonotype has a handful of counts. The chain recombines TRBV6-2 or TRBV6-3 with TRBJ2-7; tentatively, D is TRBD1 (5 bases). This CDR3 has 11 amino acids. Trimming left V 5 bases short and J 7 bases short, with 9 bases between. CDR1 and CDR2 (germline): MNHEY, SVGEGT. The CDR3 nucleotides read TGTGCCAGCAGTCGACACAGGGAGCAGTACTTC. It codes for CASSRHREQYF.

V is TRBV12-3 or TRBV12-4 and J is TRBJ2-1, with TRBD2 matching over 14 bases. The J segment lost 7 bases and the V segment lost 7 bases, leaving 15 bases of the junction unmatched. The CDR3 has 18 residues. In DNA, the CDR3 is TGTGCCAGCATTTTTGGGACTAGCGGGAGCCGGCTATGGAATGAGCAGTTCTTC. Translated, it gives CASIFGTSGSRLWNEQFF.